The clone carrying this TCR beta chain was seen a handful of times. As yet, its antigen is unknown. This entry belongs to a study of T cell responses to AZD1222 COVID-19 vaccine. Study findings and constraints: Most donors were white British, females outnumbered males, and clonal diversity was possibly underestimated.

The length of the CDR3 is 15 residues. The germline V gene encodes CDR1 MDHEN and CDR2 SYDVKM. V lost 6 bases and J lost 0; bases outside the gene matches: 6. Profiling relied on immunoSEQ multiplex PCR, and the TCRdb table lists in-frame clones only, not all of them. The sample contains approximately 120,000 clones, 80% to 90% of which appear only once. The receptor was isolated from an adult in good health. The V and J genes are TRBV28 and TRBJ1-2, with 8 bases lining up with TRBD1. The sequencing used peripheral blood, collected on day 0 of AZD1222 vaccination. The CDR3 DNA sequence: TGTGCCAGCAGATTCGGGACAGGATCTAACTATGGCTACACCTTC. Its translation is CASRFGTGSNYGYTF.